Reported below is one T cell receptor (beta chain). The antigen is undetermined. Use of 60 Vbeta and 13 Jbeta primers characterized the PCR. This table comes from immunoSEQ multiplex PCR, and its TCRdb copy is limited to in-frame clones, with some not included. The profile covers around 130,000 clones, with roughly 80% appearing a single time and approximately 2.1% taken by the ten largest. These data belong to a study of cytomegalovirus exposure and HLA in healthy donors. Looked up from germline, CDR1 is LGHNA and CDR2 is YSLEER. Unmatched junction bases numbered 9, after V lost 5 bases and J lost 6 bases. The CDR3 length is 16 residues. Overall study results and limits: In a later analysis, HLA-associated beta chains showed higher expansion and lower generation probabilities than comparable chains.

This sequence originates from a woman aged 40 to 50 in good health and CMV-seropositive. Sequencing input: PBMCs. The V and J genes are TRBV4-3 and TRBJ2-3; 12 bases fit TRBD2. The CDR3 DNA reads TGCGCCAGCAGCAACGGGCCTAGCGGGGGGGCCGATACGCAGTATTTT. This sequence encodes CASSNGPSGGADTQYF.